The sequence of this TCR beta chain was determined in a study of glioma-infiltrating T cells. Study results and caveats: CDR3 overlap between tissue and blood was very small. Gliomas, especially low-grade, showed above-expected tissue-blood divergence; non-neoplastic patients showed below.

Note on this clonotype: As yet, its antigen is unknown.

In germline, CDR1 is SGHVS, CDR2 FQNEAQ. This CDR3 is 17 amino acids long. The ends were cut back, 5 bases at V and 0 bases at J, with 18 bases in the middle. Amplification of TCR alpha and beta CDR3 regions from RNA used iRepertoire nested multiplex PCR. For one-step reverse transcription and amplification, roughly 85-450 ng of tissue mRNA or PBMC total RNA was used. MiXCR was run by TCRdb on the multiplex PCR reads, yielding one entry per CDR3 protein. The table shows approximately 190,000 distinct CDR3 sequences, with over 25% occurring only once. The chain couples TRBV7-8 to TRBJ2-3; D may be TRBD1 or TRBD2 (5 bases each). This clonotype originated in a human donor with low-grade glioma or glioblastoma, undergoing nonglioma brain surgery, or in good health (not recorded which). The specimen sequenced was glioma tissue, nonneoplastic brain tissue, or PBMCs (not recorded which). CDR3 protein: CASSPATGTLSTDTQYF. CDR3 nucleotides: TGTGCCAGCAGCCCGGCCACCGGGACCCTGAGCACAGATACGCAGTATTTT.